These T cell receptor beta chains were read from a single sample in a study of early T cells in non-severe SARS-CoV-2 infection. TCRdb re-derived calls from the 5' RACE reads in MiXCR, one entry per CDR3 protein. The table has approximately 38,000 distinct CDR3 sequences, more than 4% seen once; the top ten hold 5.5% to 6%. Sample: whole blood. These receptor sequences come from an adult who was a healthcare worker with PCR-confirmed SARS-CoV-2 infection or an uninfected control (not recorded which). The CDR3 runs from the conserved cysteine through the conserved F or W. Size values are once, few and many counts, or a class for expanded clones, and some rows have none.

j_call | clone_size | v_call | cdr3_aa
TRBJ2-7 | many | TRBV6-5 | CASSSEDSGGFSYEQYF
TRBJ2-7 | . | TRBV13 | CASSKTSEGEQYF
TRBJ1-1 | few | TRBV10-3 | CAAGSGNTEAFF
TRBJ1-6 | . | TRBV5-5 | CASSFREENSPLHF
TRBJ2-1 | many | TRBV6-5 | CASSPMSSYNEQFF
TRBJ2-1 | many | TRBV12-3/TRBV12-4 | CASTLAGGNNEQFF
TRBJ2-7 | many | TRBV6-1 | CASSEVGRVAYEQYF
TRBJ2-5 | few | TRBV20-1 | CSARIIGSTETQYF
TRBJ2-1 | many | TRBV4-2 | CASSQDSHNEQFF
TRBJ2-2 | many | TRBV19 | CASSIGVAGELFF
TRBJ2-3 | many | TRBV10-3 | CAISPGQGRGTDTQYF
TRBJ2-5 | many | TRBV29-1 | CSVDAQETQYF
TRBJ2-7 | many | TRBV7-2 | CASSFGLAGAGQYF
TRBJ1-5 | many | TRBV4-2 | CASSLRTGQGNQPQHF
TRBJ2-3 | . | TRBV7-9 | CASSLVSGAPTQYF
TRBJ2-3 | many | TRBV7-8 | CASSSGDRNTDTQYF
TRBJ2-1 | many | TRBV3-1 | CASSQLAGPKNEQFF
TRBJ1-2 | many | TRBV3-1 | CASSQAGESYYGYTF
TRBJ2-3 | . | TRBV11-3 | CASSFVRGDTQYF
TRBJ1-1 | many | TRBV5-6 | CASSPRGASKAFF
TRBJ2-1 | . | TRBV15 | CATSSLLVNEQFF
TRBJ2-3 | . | TRBV10-3 | CANAGLAGNTDTQYF
TRBJ2-3 | . | TRBV6-1 | CASSTGSPDTQYF
TRBJ2-7 | many | TRBV30 | CAWSVGHEQYF
TRBJ1-2 | many | TRBV29-1 | CSVVEGSNYGYTF
TRBJ2-6 | many | TRBV12-3/TRBV12-4 | CASSRFDGGANVLTF
TRBJ2-1 | many | TRBV5-1 | CASSLLTDNEQFF
TRBJ2-2 | . | TRBV24-1 | CATSESGQPANTGELFF
TRBJ2-1 | many | TRBV24-1 | CATSDREEQFF
TRBJ2-1 | many | TRBV7-2 | CASSLAPGLAGRNEQFF
TRBJ2-7 | medium-sized | TRBV6-1 | CASSDPDRGFSYEQYF
TRBJ2-7 | . | TRBV21-1 | CASTHGWTSLHF
TRBJ2-2 | . | TRBV12-3/TRBV12-4 | CASSFTDPRMNTGELFF